The present T cell receptor (beta chain) was sequenced within a study of CD4 T cells in relation to SARS-CoV-2 and coronaviruses. About the research overall: ViraFEST: roughly 9-day antigen culture of PBMCs, then TCR beta CDR3 sequencing.

The unexposed donors gave CD4+ T cells in about 2010-2019, prior to COVID-19. CD4+ T cells were isolated from the cells after more than 8 days of culture. Per the germline V gene, CDR1 is MGHRA and CDR2 is YSYEKL. V was pared by 0 bases and J by 2 bases, with 5 bases between. The length of the CDR3 is 14 residues. Details on this clone: The antigen remains undetermined.

Sequencing used immunoSEQ multiplex PCR; TCRdb keeps in-frame clones, though not all of them. This sample has under 20,000 clones, with about three quarters found just once. The source of this sequence is a human donor in good health. Material: CD4+ T cells from PBMCs, cultured in vitro. The chain recombines TRBV4-1 with TRBJ1-3, with no clear D. DNA of the CDR3: TGCGCCAGCAGCCAAGACGACGCTGGAAACACCATATATTTT. Amino acid sequence: CASSQDDAGNTIYF.